This T cell receptor (beta chain) originates from a study of shared clonotypes between healthy human individuals. Libraries were prepared by immunoSEQ multiplex PCR; TCRdb keeps only in-frame clonotypes and omits some of them. The sample has some 580,000 clones, less than 98% seen once; the top ten hold about 0.06%. Study outcomes and limitations: Blood was the only sampled material, and tissue repertoires likely differ.

A single count supports this clone. Its matching antigen is unknown. V shed 6 bases and J 2 bases; nucleotides not matched to a gene: 8. The CDR3 is made up of 16 amino acids. Germline assignment: CDR1 SNHLY and CDR2 FYNNEI. The chain recombines TRBV2 with TRBJ2-5, with 11 bases identical to TRBD2. This TCR was sampled from a young woman in good health. The sequencing input was naive CD4+ T cells sorted from blood. Sample subset: CD45RA+ positively selected. The chain's CDR3 is CASRATSGRGQETQYF. Written as DNA, the CDR3 is TGTGCCAGCAGGGCCACTAGCGGGAGAGGACAAGAGACCCAGTACTTC.